This TCR beta chain appears in the sequencing data of a study of radiotherapy plus CTLA-4 blockade in lung cancer. As for the study in general: Objective responses occurred in around 18% of patients; 31% had disease control. Overall study findings and caveats: Strongest reported response predictors: early blood clone changes and post-radiation interferon-beta. TCR clones of tumor origin grew in blood after radiotherapy plus ipilimumab.

Alongside CTLA-4 blockade with ipilimumab, patients with chemo-refractory metastatic non-small-cell lung cancer received focal radiation. On this clone: Its antigen is not identified.

The CDR3 is 15 amino acids. V was pared by 5 bases and J by 0 bases, with 11 bases between. Germline-derived CDR1 and CDR2 are SGHTA and FQGNSA. This table comes from immunoSEQ multiplex PCR, and its TCRdb copy is limited to in-frame clones, with some not included. Among roughly 120,000 clones, 65% to 85% were seen once, and the ten largest hold roughly 5.2%. This sequence joins TRBV7-2 and TRBJ2-1, with D possibly being TRBD2 (5 bases). The clonotype comes from a human donor with non-small cell lung cancer who had a partial response to radiotherapy plus ipilimumab. The sequenced sample was peripheral blood, obtained from a patient treated with radiotherapy plus ipilimumab. CDR3 bases: TGTGCCAGCAGCCCTCATAGCGCCTCCTACAATGAGCAGTTCTTC. Protein: CASSPHSASYNEQFF.